The 29 T cell receptor beta chains below come from one sample, sequenced in a study of shared clonotypes between healthy human individuals (dated by TCRdb to 2019 to 2021). CD8 naive samples were obtained by positive selection for CCR7 among CD45RO-negative cells, yielding a CD45RA+CCR7+ population from which TemRA cells were excluded. Library construction relied on the immunoSEQ multiplex PCR assay. Here the immuneACCESS table is served through TCRdb, limited to in-frame sequences with V and J called. Missing clones are a known gap in these copies; in checked studies unresolved V genes cover under half, and the rest lacks a known reason. The sample has 2 million or so clones on record, about 94% of them singletons. 1.1% of the sample rests with the top ten. The sample taken for sequencing was naive CD8+ T cells sorted from blood. The sample's cell subset or site label, decoded: CD45RA+CCR7+. The receptors come from a man younger than 35 in good health.

In this sample, this clone turned up once. The chain has TRBV6-1 and TRBJ2-1; 8 bases line up with TRBD1. Trimming removed 4 bases from V and 5 bases from J; junction bases left unmatched: 7. The CDR3 has 15 amino acids. Germline V gene lookup returns CDR1 MNHNS and CDR2 SASEGT. This CDR3 reads CASSAKDRVHNEQFF. The DNA of the CDR3 is TGTGCCAGCAGTGCGAAGGACAGGGTTCACAATGAGCAGTTCTTC.

Of note for this clone: Other nucleotide sequences in the sample specify the same CDR3. This rearrangement joins TRBV29-1 to TRBJ2-7; no clear D. CDR3 length: 12 residues. Germline V lookup: CDR1 SQVTM, CDR2 ANQGSEA. The ends were cut back, 3 bases at V and 0 bases at J, with 6 bases in the middle. The CDR3 loop is CSVDAGSYEQYF. As DNA, the CDR3 is TGCAGCGTTGACGCAGGCTCCTACGAGCAGTACTTC.

The chain employs TRBV2 and TRBJ2-5, with 9 bases matching TRBD1. The CDR3 extends over 16 amino acids. The germline V gene has CDR1 SNHLY and CDR2 FYNNEI. The trim removed 5 bases at V and 1 base at J, leaving 8 bases unmatched. The CDR3 bases are TGTGCCAGCAGTCATAGGACAGGGGTGGTCCAAGAGACCCAGTACTTC. The encoded protein is CASSHRTGVVQETQYF.

In the case of this clone: One end of the junction varies from germline; a read error may be responsible. The V call is TRBV2, the J call TRBJ1-2; D is unclear. CDR1 is SNHLY and CDR2 is FYNNEI in the germline V gene. The CDR3 contains 12 residues. CDR3 nucleotides: TGTGCCAGCAGTGAAGCCGGTCATGGCTACGCCTTC. Translation: CASSEAGHGYAF.

The rearrangement uses TRBV30 and TRBJ2-6, with unresolved D. Germline loops: CDR1 GTSNPN, CDR2 SVGIG (reference sequence). Trimming shortened V by 7 bases and J by 9 bases, and 19 bases separated the two germline ends. CDR3 length equals 14 residues. The CDR3, as DNA: TGTGCCTCCTCCTTTGACGGACGTGACAACGTCCTGACTTTC. It codes for CASSFDGRDNVLTF. The complete variable domain, with remaining parts taken from reference TRBV30 and TRBJ2-6, reads SQTIHQWPATLVQPVGSPLSLECTVEGTSNPNLYWYRQAAGRGLQLLFYSVGIGQISSEVPQNLSASRPQDRQFILSSKKLLLSDSGFYLCASSFDGRDNVLTFGAGSRLTVL.

This clone was counted once. CDR3 nucleotide sequence: TGCAGCGTTGAGTATCAGGGTTACGAGCAGTACTTC. Residues: CSVEYQGYEQYF. The rearrangement links TRBV29-1 to TRBJ2-7; a weak D match, TRBD1 (5 bases). CDR1 is SQVTM, CDR2 ANQGSEA, per germline. With 3 bases removed from V and 4 bases from J, the gap between germline ends came to 10 bases. This CDR3 is built from 12 residues.

The chain joins TRBV27 to TRBJ1-2; D is ambiguous. V was shortened by 2 bases and J by 2 bases, with 12 bases between the two germline ends. CDR1 is MNHEY and CDR2 is SMNVEV in the germline V gene (reference sequence). The CDR3 totals 15 residues. CDR3 region: CASSLGHPGNYGYTF. The CDR3 bases are TGTGCCAGCAGTTTAGGGCACCCGGGAAACTATGGCTACACCTTC.

The gene calls are TRBV5-6 and TRBJ2-7; a weak D match, TRBD2 (6 bases). CDR3 length equals 13 residues. Germline CDR1 and CDR2: SGHDT and YYEEEE. V lost 4 bases and J 4 bases, leaving 12 bases between the germline ends. DNA for the CDR3: TGTGCCAGCAGCGTGGACTACAAGTACGAGCAGTACTTC. Translation gives CASSVDYKYEQYF.

The rearrangement joins TRBV27 to TRBJ1-1; 8 nucleotides align to TRBD1. Germline lookup yields CDR1 MNHEY and CDR2 SMNVEV (reference sequence). Trimming cost V 4 bases and J 0 bases; bases outside gene matches: 4. This CDR3 contains 15 residues. The CDR3 loop reads CASSSTGGLNTEAFF. The CDR3 DNA follows: TGTGCCAGCAGTTCCACAGGGGGTTTGAACACTGAAGCTTTCTTT.

This rearrangement joins TRBV29-1 to TRBJ1-2; 7 nucleotides agree with TRBD1. This CDR3 contains 14 residues. V was pared by 4 bases and J by 8 bases, with 13 bases of the junction left unmatched. Germline CDR1 SQVTM, CDR2 ANQGSEA. The CDR3 nucleotides read TGCAGCGTTGTTTCCGGAGGAGGGGGCGGAGGCTACACCTTC. Its translation is CSVVSGGGGGGYTF.

The rearrangement links TRBV4-1 to TRBJ2-7; 11 bases map to TRBD1. After removal of 0 bases from V and 3 bases from J, the junction contained 7 bases not matched to a gene. This CDR3 spans 17 amino acids. CDR1 and CDR2 from the germline V gene are MGHRA and YSYEKL. The DNA for the CDR3 is TGCGCCAGCAGCCAAGACGAAATGGACAGGGGGCTCTACGAGCAGTACTTC. Its protein is CASSQDEMDRGLYEQYF.

Details on this clone: The same CDR3 also results from other DNA sequences found in this sample. The CDR3 protein is CASSLVGGSYEQYF. The CDR3 coding sequence is TGTGCCAGCAGCTTAGTAGGGGGTTCCTACGAGCAGTACTTC. V gene TRBV7-2 combines with J gene TRBJ2-7; tentative D call: TRBD1 (6 bases). CDR1 is SGHTA and CDR2 is FQGNSA in the germline V gene. The CDR3 spans 14 residues. Trimming took off 1 base at V and 1 base at J, with 8 bases between the two ends.

V and J are TRBV28 and TRBJ2-1; 9 bases agree with TRBD2. Trimming cost V 4 bases and J 2 bases; bases outside gene matches: 3. In germline, CDR1 is MDHEN, CDR2 SYDVKM. This CDR3 region has 15 residues. As DNA, the CDR3 is TGTGCCAGCAGTTCAGTAGCGGGGGCCTACAATGAGCAGTTCTTC. Translated: CASSSVAGAYNEQFF.

This chain joins TRBV6-1 and TRBJ1-3; 8 nucleotides match TRBD1. Germline loops: CDR1 MNHNS, CDR2 SASEGT. The CDR3 spans 16 residues. V gave up 1 base and J gave up 2 bases; unmatched junction bases: 4. The CDR3 DNA reads as TGTGCCAGCAGTGAAGTGGACAGGGACGCTGGAAACACCATATATTTT. Its protein product is CASSEVDRDAGNTIYF.

This chain connects TRBV5-4 to TRBJ1-4; a weak D match, TRBD1 (5 bases). The CDR3 sequence is 20 residues long. Germline-derived CDR1 and CDR2 are SGHNT and YYREEE (reference sequence). Trimming removed 1 base at V and 4 bases at J, with 26 bases between. DNA of the CDR3: TGTGCCAGCAGCTTGCAAGCTGGACCCGGGACCCTCAACCTTAATGAAAAACTGTTTTTT. Its protein is CASSLQAGPGTLNLNEKLFF.

This chain links TRBV28 with TRBJ1-5; a possible D gene is TRBD1 (5 bases). The length of the CDR3 is 16 residues. Germline loops: CDR1 MDHEN, CDR2 SYDVKM. The V gene lost 2 bases and the J gene lost 9 bases, with 20 bases spanning the gap. CDR3 in DNA: TGTGCCAGCAGTTTAGGGGCGCCAAGAGATCTTTGGCCCCAGCATTTT. Translation gives CASSLGAPRDLWPQHF.

CDR3 sequence: CASSLGGSSNSPLHF. The CDR3 DNA reads as TGTGCCAGCAGTTTGGGCGGGAGTTCGAATTCACCCCTCCACTTT. The chain has TRBV6-5 and TRBJ1-6; D is ambiguous. CDR1 and CDR2 from the germline V gene are MNHEY and SVGAGI. This CDR3 contains 15 residues. V was cut by 4 bases and J by 7 bases, with 14 bases left in between.

The V and J genes are TRBV5-1 and TRBJ2-7; D is ambiguous. The CDR3 has 17 residues. Germline V gene sequence: CDR1 SGHRS, CDR2 YFSETQ. V was cut by 1 base and J by 0 bases, with 17 bases left in between. CDR3 bases: TGCGCCAGCAGCTTGTCTACTTTGGACGGATACTCCTACGAGCAGTACTTC. This sequence encodes CASSLSTLDGYSYEQYF.

The chain is built from TRBV11-3 and TRBJ2-7, with D perhaps being TRBD1 or TRBD2 (5 bases each). Trimming left V 3 bases short and J 5 bases short, with 11 bases between. The CDR3 covers 13 residues. Germline lookup yields CDR1 SGHNT and CDR2 YENEEA. The CDR3 here is CASSLGVGDEQYF. The DNA for the CDR3 is TGTGCCAGCAGCTTGGGGGTGGGCGACGAGCAGTACTTC.

This sequence joins TRBV27 and TRBJ1-2; D is uncertain. V shed 2 bases and J shed 6 bases, with 16 bases lying between them. This CDR3 has 15 amino acids. Germline CDR1 is MNHEY and CDR2 is SMNVEV (reference sequence). In DNA, the CDR3 is TGTGCCAGCAGTTTAAGTGGTATCGGGGAAGATGGCTACACCTTC. Translation gives CASSLSGIGEDGYTF.

The chain couples TRBV7-6 to TRBJ2-1; D is perhaps TRBD1 (6 bases). The ends were cut back, 5 bases at V and 7 bases at J, with 21 bases in the middle. CDR3 length: 16 residues. Germline CDR1 and CDR2: SGHVS and FNYEAQ. In DNA, the CDR3 is TGTGCCAGCAGCCCAATAGCTGGGGGCGGGTGGAATGAGCAGTTCTTC. This codes for CASSPIAGGGWNEQFF.

The chain carries TRBV27 and TRBJ2-2; D is ambiguous. Germline-derived CDR1 and CDR2 are MNHEY and SMNVEV (reference sequence). The ends were cut back, 10 bases at V and 13 bases at J, with 25 bases in the middle. This CDR3 comprises 14 residues. The CDR3 protein is CATRPDPTTRGLFF. The CDR3 bases are TGTGCCACCCGACCGGATCCCACGACCCGCGGGCTGTTTTTT.

The chain carries TRBV4-1 and TRBJ2-1; TRBD2 agrees at 10 bases. This CDR3 comprises 16 residues. CDR1 and CDR2 from the germline V gene are MGHRA and YSYEKL. The V segment lost 4 bases and the J segment 3 bases; nucleotides outside the gene matches: 6. CDR3 loop: CASSLFEREGYNEQFF. The CDR3 DNA follows: TGCGCCAGCAGCCTCTTTGAGCGGGAGGGCTACAATGAGCAGTTCTTC.

The rearrangement joins TRBV11-2 to TRBJ2-5, with TRBD2 identical over 15 bases. The CDR3 length is 18 residues. Germline values: CDR1 SGHAT, CDR2 FQNNGV. The J segment lost 2 bases and the V segment lost 5 bases, leaving 9 bases of the junction unmatched. The CDR3 DNA reads as TGTGCCAGCAGCCACCACCATGGGACTAGCGGGGGGCAAGAGACCCAGTACTTC. Translation gives CASSHHHGTSGGQETQYF.

The chain couples TRBV12-5 to TRBJ2-1, with D perhaps being TRBD1 or TRBD2 (5 bases each). The V end lost 3 bases, the J end lost 4 bases, and 13 bases lay between the germline ends. CDR3 length equals 15 residues. The germline V gene encodes CDR1 LGHNT and CDR2 FRNRAP. CDR3 amino acids: CASGLAAKGYNEQFF. As DNA, the CDR3 is TGTGCTAGTGGTTTAGCGGCTAAGGGGTACAATGAGCAGTTCTTC.

This chain uses TRBV5-6 with TRBJ1-2; TRBD1 is a possible D gene (5 bases). The CDR3 covers 16 residues. The V gene's germline CDR1 is SGHDT and CDR2 YYEEEE. Trimming removed 0 bases from V and 4 bases from J, with 16 bases in between. CDR3: CASSLDPVAGPYGYTF. In DNA, the CDR3 is TGTGCCAGCAGCTTGGACCCCGTGGCAGGGCCCTATGGCTACACCTTC.

For this clone: Distinct nucleotide sequences in the sample also encode this CDR3. V usage is TRBV5-1 and J usage is TRBJ2-7, with 7 bases fitting TRBD1. CDR3 length: 14 amino acids. With V trimmed by 1 base and J by 3 bases, 4 bases remained unmatched. The germline gives CDR1 SGHRS, CDR2 YFSETQ. CDR3 amino acids: CASSLRQGHYEQYF. The CDR3 region has the DNA TGCGCCAGCAGCTTGAGACAGGGCCACTACGAGCAGTACTTC.

The sample holds one count of this clone. The chain links TRBV7-9 to TRBJ2-1; 7 bases are a match to TRBD2. V lost 3 bases and J lost 4; bases outside the gene matches: 9. The CDR3 totals 16 residues. Germline values: CDR1 SEHNR, CDR2 FQNEAQ (reference sequence). The CDR3 bases are TGTGCCAGCAGCTTCCTTACTAGCGTGGTTTACAATGAGCAGTTCTTC. Its translation: CASSFLTSVVYNEQFF.

The chain is built from TRBV13 and TRBJ2-1; D unclear. The CDR3 runs to 13 residues. Germline loops: CDR1 PRHDT, CDR2 FYEKMQ (reference sequence). Trimming shortened V by 5 bases and J by 4 bases, and 9 bases separated the two germline ends. The CDR3: CASSQEAYNEQFF. The DNA for the CDR3 is TGTGCCAGCAGCCAAGAGGCTTACAATGAGCAGTTCTTC.